This T cell receptor (beta chain) was sequenced for a study of beta chain features in type 1 diabetes. Overall study findings and caveats: Among patients with Type 1 diabetes, TCRB CDR3s were moderately but significantly shorter in every one of the four CD4+ subsets. Compared to healthy donors, patients appeared to have naive, central memory and Treg TCRB repertoires that were more alike.

A heparinised blood draw that averaged approximately 110 mL was obtained once from each donor. Each of the CD4+ naive, central memory, regulatory and stem cell-like memory populations was sorted via CD45RO/CCR7/CD25/CD127/CD95/CD27. Purity (above 95%) was reached by all sorted populations. The ends were cut back, 1 base at V and 5 bases at J, with 11 bases in the middle. This CDR3 has 14 amino acids. The germline gives CDR1 KGHSH, CDR2 LQKENI. The isolated RNA, all of it, was reverse transcribed, so expressed TCRB transcripts were what got sequenced. Measured with immunoSEQ multiplex PCR; TCRdb has only the in-frame clones, and not every one. The sample records a few hundred thousand clones, roughly 14% being singletons. To note about this clone: What it binds is not known.

The receptor comes from a woman aged 18-30 years with type 1 diabetes. The J gene is TRBJ1-1, the V gene TRBV18, with D perhaps TRBD1 (5 bases). The sample was naive CD4+ T cells from blood. Here the CDR3 DNA reads TGTGCCAGCTCACCACGTCAGGGAGGGACTGAAGCTTTCTTT. As protein: CASSPRQGGTEAFF.